A selection of T cell receptor beta chains follows, all from one sample in a study of blood T cell repertoires in COVID-19. Sequencing used immunoSEQ multiplex PCR; TCRdb keeps in-frame clones, though not all of them. The sample has about 300,000 clones; 85% to 90% are singletons. Sequenced sample: peripheral blood. The receptor source for this set is a woman aged 40-49 years who had recovered from COVID-19. Each CDR3 is given with its conserved first and last residue. A D gene is named only where the DNA matches it firmly. Some rows have no size entry. The others give once, few or many, or a class for an expanded clone.

j_call clone_size v_call d_call cdr3_nt cdr3_aa
TRBJ1-6 NA TRBV5-1 NA TGCGCCAGCAGTTCCGGGACAAATAATTCACCCCTCCACTTT CASSSGTNNSPLHF
TRBJ2-7 NA TRBV12-3/TRBV12-4 NA TGTGCCAGCAGTCCCTCCCCCTCCTACGAGCAGTACTTC CASSPSPSYEQYF
TRBJ2-2 NA TRBV15 TRBD1 TGTGCCACCAGCCAAGGGGGAGGCAGGGGGCAGAAAGGCGGGGAGCTGTTTTTT CATSQGGGRGQKGGELFF
TRBJ2-7 NA TRBV18 TRBD2 TGTGCCAGCTCACCATCACTCAGCGGGGGGAGCGAGCAGTACTTC CASSPSLSGGSEQYF
TRBJ2-5 NA TRBV29-1 TRBD2 TGCAGCGTTGAGGCTAGCGGGGGGCAGAAAGAGACCCAGTACTTC CSVEASGGQKETQYF
TRBJ2-4 NA TRBV30 NA TGTGCCTGGAGTACAGGCCTTTTGGCCAAAAACATTCAGTACTTC CAWSTGLLAKNIQYF
TRBJ2-7 few TRBV16 NA TGTGCCAGCACCCCTGAAACAGGACAGACCCCAGGCCCTCGCTCCTACGAGCAGTACTTC CASTPETGQTPGPRSYEQYF
TRBJ2-2 NA TRBV3-1/TRBV3-2 NA TGTGCCAGCAGCCCAACTAACACCGGGGAGCTGTTTTTT CASSPTNTGELFF
TRBJ1-2 NA TRBV5-4 TRBD1 TGTGCCAGCAGCCGCGGACAGGACGGGGGCTACACCTTC CASSRGQDGGYTF
TRBJ2-7 NA TRBV7-6 TRBD2 TGTGCCAGCAGCTTACTGCCCGGGACCCAGCGGGGCGAGCAGTACTTC CASSLLPGTQRGEQYF
TRBJ1-3 NA TRBV30 NA TGTGCCTGGTCCTTTGGAAACACCATATATTTT CAWSFGNTIYF
TRBJ1-1 NA TRBV21-1 NA TGTGCCAGCAGCGAGGACAGGGGGCGATTTCAGGCTGAAGCTTTCTTT CASSEDRGRFQAEAFF
TRBJ2-3 once TRBV6-5 NA TGTGCCAGCAGTTACTCAGGGGAGGCAGATACGCAGTATTTT CASSYSGEADTQYF
TRBJ1-5 NA TRBV6-4 TRBD1 TGTGCCAACATAGCCGGGACAGGGGGAGGTCAGCCCCAGCATTTT CANIAGTGGGQPQHF
TRBJ1-5 NA TRBV9 NA TGTGCCAGCAGGACAGGACGGAGTACCTCTAGCAATCAGCCCCAGCATTTT CASRTGRSTSSNQPQHF
TRBJ2-6 NA TRBV6-5 NA TGTGCCAGCAGCAGGGTAGCTGGGGCCAACGTCCTGACTTTC CASSRVAGANVLTF
TRBJ2-3 NA TRBV5-1 TRBD2 TGCGCCAGCGCTAGCGGGGGGGCCGCGCAGTATTTT CASASGGAAQYF
TRBJ2-1 NA TRBV5-4 NA TGTGCCAGCAGCTTGGACAGAAGCTCCTACAATGAGCAGTTCTTC CASSLDRSSYNEQFF
TRBJ1-5 NA TRBV30 TRBD1 TGTGCCTGGAGTCTTCGGACAGGGCCTAATCAGCCCCAGCATTTT CAWSLRTGPNQPQHF
TRBJ1-2 few TRBV18 NA TGTGCCAGCTCACCCCAGACTTCGGCAGTCTATGGCTACACCTTC CASSPQTSAVYGYTF
TRBJ1-2 NA TRBV19 NA TGTGCCAGTAGTGAGGTGTACTATGGCTACACCTTC CASSEVYYGYTF
TRBJ2-1 NA TRBV5-1 TRBD2 TGCGCCAGCAGCGATCAGACTAGCGGGGGCTATGAGCAGTTCTTC CASSDQTSGGYEQFF
TRBJ2-7 NA TRBV10-2 TRBD1 TGCGCCAGCAGTGAGGTGACAGGGGACCCCTACGAGCAGTACTTC CASSEVTGDPYEQYF
TRBJ2-7 NA TRBV3-1/TRBV3-2 TRBD2 TGTGCCAGCAGCCAAGGGACTAGCGGGGCAAGAGGTGAAGACGAGCAGTACTTC CASSQGTSGARGEDEQYF
TRBJ2-5 NA TRBV6-5 NA TGTGCCAGCAGTTACTCGGCGGAAGAAGAGACCCAGTACTTC CASSYSAEEETQYF
TRBJ2-3 NA TRBV30 TRBD2 TGTGCCTGGAGTGGCGCTAGCGGTTCCACAGATACGCAGTATTTT CAWSGASGSTDTQYF
TRBJ2-1 NA TRBV7-8 TRBD2 TGTGCCAGCAACCGCGGGGGCGGGGGGTACAATGAGCAGTTCTTC CASNRGGGGYNEQFF
TRBJ2-2 few TRBV9 NA TGTGCCAGCAGCGTAGGCGGCATCAACACCGGGGAGCTGTTTTTT CASSVGGINTGELFF
TRBJ2-7 NA TRBV7-2 NA TGTGCCAGCAGCTTCGCAGGGGTCGGCACCTACGAGCAGTACTTC CASSFAGVGTYEQYF